A selection of T cell receptor beta chains follows, all from one sample in a study of blood T cell repertoires in COVID-19. The repertoire was sequenced with immunoSEQ multiplex PCR; TCRdb's copy has only in-frame clones and lacks some. The repertoire consists of some 120,000 clones, with around 82% occurring once and the leading ten covering about 18%. The sample taken for sequencing was peripheral blood. All receptors derive from a man aged 30 to 39 with COVID-19, enrolled during active disease. CDR3s include the opening cysteine and the closing phenylalanine or tryptophan. A D gene is named only where the DNA matches it firmly. A clone size is listed for some rows: how often the clone was seen (once, few, many), or a class if it is expanded.

>-|TRBJ2-1|-|TRBV11-3
TGTGCCAGCTCCGCGGTTGGAGTTATTGAGCAGTTCTTC
CASSAVGVIEQFF
>-|TRBJ2-2|-|TRBV7-7
TGTGCCAGCAGCTTAACCCTATGGACCGGGGAGCTGTTTTTT
CASSLTLWTGELFF
>-|TRBJ2-3|-|TRBV20-1
TGCAGTGCTAGTGCAGGGGTTACAGATACGCAGTATTTT
CSASAGVTDTQYF
>-|TRBJ2-2|-|TRBV21-1
TGTGCCAGCAGCAAACCACATCCCCGCAAAACGGCCAGGGCCATTTGTATTCTCGCCGGGGAGCTGTTTTTT
CASSKPHPRKTARAICILAGELFF
>-|TRBJ1-2|-|TRBV6-6
TGTGCCAGCAGTTACGAAAGGGGTATCGGCTACACCTTC
CASSYERGIGYTF
>-|TRBJ1-2|-|TRBV6-5
TGTGCCAGCAGTTATCATCAGGGAATGAATGGCTACACCTTC
CASSYHQGMNGYTF
>TRBD1|TRBJ2-1|-|TRBV6-1
TGTGCCAGCAGTGGCCCAAACAAACAGGGGGCGAATGAGCAGTTCTTC
CASSGPNKQGANEQFF
>TRBD2|TRBJ2-3|few|TRBV5-8
TGTGCCAGCAGTCCCATGCGGACTAGCGGGCAGAGCACAGATACGCAGTATTTT
CASSPMRTSGQSTDTQYF
>TRBD2|TRBJ2-2|-|TRBV28
TGTGCCAGCAGTTTATTGGCTAGCGGATTGACCGGGGAGCTGTTTTTT
CASSLLASGLTGELFF
>-|TRBJ1-3|-|TRBV19
TGTGCCAGTAGTCGAGACAGGATGGCCGGAAACACCATATATTTT
CASSRDRMAGNTIYF
>TRBD1|TRBJ1-5|few|TRBV28
TGTGCCAGCAGTTTAGGACAGGGATATCAGCCCCAGCATTTT
CASSLGQGYQPQHF
>TRBD1|TRBJ2-1|-|TRBV5-8
TGTGCCAGCAGCTTAGGGGACAGTACCTACAATGAGCAGTTCTTC
CASSLGDSTYNEQFF
>TRBD1|TRBJ1-3|-|TRBV9
TGTGCCAGCAGCGCCGGACAGGGGGCTGGAAACACCATATATTTT
CASSAGQGAGNTIYF
>TRBD2|TRBJ2-2|-|TRBV11-3
TGTGCCAGCAGCTTAGAGGGCGGGAGTCGTCCCGGGGAGCTGTTTTTT
CASSLEGGSRPGELFF
>TRBD2|TRBJ2-2|-|TRBV7-6
TGTGCCAGCAGCTTAGTCGGGGGAGGGCTCCTGGACACCGGGGAGCTGTTTTTT
CASSLVGGGLLDTGELFF
>-|TRBJ2-5|-|TRBV6-2/TRBV6-3
TGTGCCAGCAGTCCACAAGAGACCCAGTACTTC
CASSPQETQYF
>TRBD1|TRBJ1-2|-|TRBV11-3
TGTGCCAGCAGCTTATCAGGGGGACTGACAACTACTAACTATGGCTACACCTTC
CASSLSGGLTTTNYGYTF
>TRBD2|TRBJ2-3|-|TRBV28
TGTGCCAGCAGTTTAGGGCGACTAGCGGGGGATACAGATACGCAGTATTTT
CASSLGRLAGDTDTQYF
>TRBD2|TRBJ2-3|-|TRBV7-3
TGTGCCAGCAGCGAACTAGCGGGAGGCTCAGATACGCAGTATTTT
CASSELAGGSDTQYF
>-|TRBJ1-3|few|TRBV7-6
TGTGCCAGCAGCTCCCTCCCGACAGATTCTGGAAACACCATATATTTT
CASSSLPTDSGNTIYF
>TRBD1|TRBJ1-3|once|TRBV19
TGTGCCAGTAGACGACAGGGGAGATCTGGAAACACCATATATTTT
CASRRQGRSGNTIYF
>TRBD1|TRBJ1-2|-|TRBV3-1/TRBV3-2
TGTGCCAGCAGCCAAGCGGACAGGGTCCATGGCTACACCTTC
CASSQADRVHGYTF
>-|TRBJ1-1|-|TRBV10-3
TGTGCCATCAGTGACATGCCAGGGATGAACACTGAAGCTTTCTTT
CAISDMPGMNTEAFF
>-|TRBJ2-2|-|TRBV7-3
TGTGCCTCCGAACCTAACCCCACCTTGAACACCGGGGAGCTGTTTTTT
CASEPNPTLNTGELFF
>-|TRBJ1-1|-|TRBV11-3
TGTGCCAGCAGCTTCACCGCTCTGCGGGGCGACACTGAAGCTTTCTTT
CASSFTALRGDTEAFF
>TRBD1|TRBJ2-7|-|TRBV18
TGTGCCAGCTCACCGGGACAGGCGGAATCCTACGAGCAGTACTTC
CASSPGQAESYEQYF
>TRBD1|TRBJ1-2|-|TRBV25-1
TGTGCCAGCAGCGAACCGGGACAGGGTGCCTATGGCTACACCTTC
CASSEPGQGAYGYTF
>-|TRBJ1-2|-|TRBV11-3
TGTGCCAGCAGCTCCAACAGGGTTCTGCTATCGGGCTACACCTTC
CASSSNRVLLSGYTF
>-|TRBJ2-7|-|TRBV28
TGTGCCAGCAGTTCAGACAGTTTCCGTGACGAGCAGTACTTC
CASSSDSFRDEQYF
>-|TRBJ2-6|few|TRBV5-4
TGTGCCAGCAGCTCAAGAGTAACTGGGGCCAACGTCCTGACTTTC
CASSSRVTGANVLTF
>TRBD1|TRBJ2-2|-|TRBV18
TGTGCCAGCTCACCCTTTTCAGGACAGGGGTATTCCGGGGAGCTGTTTTTT
CASSPFSGQGYSGELFF
>TRBD2|TRBJ2-3|few|TRBV5-6
TGTGCCAGCAGCTTGGGGGCGGGAGTACCAGATACGCAGTATTTT
CASSLGAGVPDTQYF
>-|TRBJ1-4|once|TRBV19
TGTGCCAGTAGTATCGGTAGGGGTGGTGAAAAACTGTTTTTT
CASSIGRGGEKLFF
>-|TRBJ1-6|-|TRBV9
TGTGCCAGCAGCGAACAGGCTAATAATTCACCCCTCCACTTT
CASSEQANNSPLHF
>-|TRBJ1-5|-|TRBV7-8
TGTGCCAGCAGCATGTGGTCCAGTAGCAATCAGCCCCAGCATTTT
CASSMWSSSNQPQHF
>-|TRBJ1-6|-|TRBV28
TGTGCCAGCGGGCAGGGAAATTCACCCCTCCACTTT
CASGQGNSPLHF
>-|TRBJ1-2|-|TRBV20-1
TGCAGTGCTAGTGTCGACAGTTCAAGCTATGGCTACACCTTC
CSASVDSSSYGYTF
>-|TRBJ2-7|-|TRBV21-1
TGTGCCAGCAGCACCCGGACAGGGACCCAGGACTACGAGCAGTACTTC
CASSTRTGTQDYEQYF
>TRBD1|TRBJ2-7|-|TRBV6-2/TRBV6-3
TGTGCCAGCAGTTACGGGACAGGGAGGCACGAGCAGTACTTC
CASSYGTGRHEQYF
>TRBD1|TRBJ1-6|-|TRBV28
TGTGCCAGCAGTTCTCTACAGGGGGCCAGGTCACCCCTCCACTTT
CASSSLQGARSPLHF
>-|TRBJ2-2|-|TRBV6-5
TGTGCCAGCCTATCCAAGTGGGGGGCCGGGGAGCTGTTTTTT
CASLSKWGAGELFF
>-|TRBJ1-6|-|TRBV18
TGTGCCAGCTCCACCAGCTCAGGGAGGGATTCACCCCTCCACTTT
CASSTSSGRDSPLHF
>-|TRBJ1-2|-|TRBV27
TGTGCCAGCAGTTTATCATTGCGGGCAGACGGCTACACCTTC
CASSLSLRADGYTF
>-|TRBJ2-4|-|TRBV29-1
TGCAGCGTTTATGGAGGGGATAGCAAAAACATTCAGTACTTC
CSVYGGDSKNIQYF
>TRBD1|TRBJ2-3|few|TRBV30
TGTGCCTGGAGTGTAGGGGGCGGGACAGATACGCAGTATTTT
CAWSVGGGTDTQYF
>-|TRBJ1-2|-|TRBV28
TGTGCCAGCAGTTTATGGGGTGGGCAGTCAGGTTACTACACCTTC
CASSLWGGQSGYYTF
>-|TRBJ2-7|-|TRBV5-4
TGTGCCAGCAGCTTAGGGACTCTTAACTACGAGCAGTACTTC
CASSLGTLNYEQYF
>-|TRBJ2-2|few|TRBV6-2/TRBV6-3
TGTGCCAGCAGCAAAGCTGGAGCCGGGGAGCTGTTTTTT
CASSKAGAGELFF